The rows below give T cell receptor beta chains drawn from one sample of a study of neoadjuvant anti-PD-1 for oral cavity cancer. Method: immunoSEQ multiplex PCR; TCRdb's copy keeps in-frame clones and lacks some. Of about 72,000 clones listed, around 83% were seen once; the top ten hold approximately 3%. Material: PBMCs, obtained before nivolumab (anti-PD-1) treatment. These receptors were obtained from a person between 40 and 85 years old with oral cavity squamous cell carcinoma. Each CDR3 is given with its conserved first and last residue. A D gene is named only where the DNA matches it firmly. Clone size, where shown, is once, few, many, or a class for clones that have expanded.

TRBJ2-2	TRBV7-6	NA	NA	CASSLEVELSNTGELFF	TGTGCCAGCAGCTTAGAGGTCGAGCTCTCGAACACCGGGGAGCTGTTTTTT
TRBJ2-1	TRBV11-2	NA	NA	CASSLGIAVDEQFF	TGTGCCAGCAGCTTAGGAATAGCGGTCGATGAGCAGTTCTTC
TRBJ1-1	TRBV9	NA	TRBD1	CASSVRTGGDTEAFF	TGTGCCAGCAGCGTAAGGACAGGGGGCGACACTGAAGCTTTCTTT
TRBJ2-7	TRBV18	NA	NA	CASSPPSQAAYEQYF	TGTGCCAGCTCACCACCGTCCCAGGCAGCCTACGAGCAGTACTTC
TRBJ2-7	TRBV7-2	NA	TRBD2	CASSLGLAGVPPGYEQYF	TGTGCCAGCAGCTTGGGGCTAGCGGGAGTACCCCCAGGGTACGAGCAGTACTTC
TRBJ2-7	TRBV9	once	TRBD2	CASSVGTSGSYEQYF	TGTGCCAGCAGCGTAGGGACTAGCGGGTCCTACGAGCAGTACTTC
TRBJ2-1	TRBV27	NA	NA	CASSLTPGRSYNEQFF	TGTGCCAGCAGTTTGACCCCGGGGAGGTCCTACAATGAGCAGTTCTTC
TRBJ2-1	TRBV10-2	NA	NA	CASIGDGAGSREQFF	TGCGCCAGCATAGGAGACGGGGCTGGGTCCAGGGAGCAGTTCTTC
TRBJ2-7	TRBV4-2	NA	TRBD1	CASSQGGQSYEQYF	TGTGCCAGCAGCCAAGGGGGACAGAGCTACGAGCAGTACTTC
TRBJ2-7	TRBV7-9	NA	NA	CASSVTTSYEQYF	TGTGCCAGCAGCGTAACTACGTCCTACGAGCAGTACTTC
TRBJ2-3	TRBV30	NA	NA	CAWSVLGAVTQYF	TGTGCCTGGAGTGTACTCGGGGCGGTTACGCAGTATTTT
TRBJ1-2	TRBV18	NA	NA	CASYAARTQNYGYTF	TGTGCCAGCTATGCAGCGCGTACCCAGAACTATGGCTACACCTTC
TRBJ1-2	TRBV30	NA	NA	CAWSFPTAGGYGYTF	TGTGCCTGGAGTTTCCCGACAGCCGGGGGCTATGGCTACACCTTC
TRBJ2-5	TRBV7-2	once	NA	CASSLPGRVETQYF	TGTGCCAGCAGCTTACCGGGGAGAGTGGAGACCCAGTACTTC
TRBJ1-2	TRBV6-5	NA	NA	CASEGRDYGYTF	TGTGCCAGCGAGGGGAGGGACTATGGCTACACCTTC
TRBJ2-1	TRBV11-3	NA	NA	CASSLSVGREEQFF	TGTGCCAGCAGCTTAAGTGTCGGGCGGGAAGAGCAGTTCTTC
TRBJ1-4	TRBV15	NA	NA	CATSSRIPNEKLFF	TGTGCCACCAGCAGTCGAATCCCTAATGAAAAACTGTTTTTT
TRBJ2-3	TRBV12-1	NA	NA	CASSQREPDTQYF	TGTGCCAGCAGCCAGCGGGAGCCAGATACGCAGTATTTT
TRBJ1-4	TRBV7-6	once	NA	CASSPGGQNGFIGKLFF	TGTGCCAGCAGCCCAGGTGGACAGAACGGATTCATTGGAAAACTGTTTTTT
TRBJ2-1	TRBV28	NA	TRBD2	CASTVAASGIYNEQFF	TGTGCCAGCACGGTTGCGGCTAGCGGGATTTACAATGAGCAGTTCTTC
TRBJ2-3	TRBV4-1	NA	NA	CASSQEYTYDTQYF	TGCGCCAGCAGCCAAGAATATACGTACGATACGCAGTATTTT
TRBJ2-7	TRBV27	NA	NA	CASSLAARAYEQYF	TGTGCCAGCAGTTTGGCGGCACGTGCGTACGAGCAGTACTTC
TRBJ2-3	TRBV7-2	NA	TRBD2	CASSLVGGAADTQYF	TGTGCCAGCAGCTTAGTCGGGGGGGCTGCAGATACGCAGTATTTT
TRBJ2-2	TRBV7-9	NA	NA	CASSLGTVAGGELFF	TGTGCCAGCAGCTTAGGGACAGTCGCGGGCGGGGAGCTGTTTTTT
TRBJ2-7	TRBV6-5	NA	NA	CASSSPGAGSEQYF	TGTGCCAGCAGTTCACCGGGGGCGGGGTCCGAGCAGTACTTC
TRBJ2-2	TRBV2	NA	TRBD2	CASRSLSGTTGELFF	TGTGCCAGCAGATCCCTTAGCGGGACCACCGGGGAGCTGTTTTTT
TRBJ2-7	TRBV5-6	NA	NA	CASSGTGYEQYF	TGTGCCAGCAGCGGAACAGGCTACGAGCAGTACTTC
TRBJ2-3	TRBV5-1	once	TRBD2	CASSQNSGSTDTQYF	TGCGCCAGCAGCCAAAATAGCGGGAGCACAGATACGCAGTATTTT
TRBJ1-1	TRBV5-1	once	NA	CASSGREYTEAFF	TGCGCCAGCAGCGGCAGGGAATACACTGAAGCTTTCTTT
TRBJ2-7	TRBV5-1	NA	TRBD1	CASSPRQGTFYEQYF	TGCGCCAGCAGCCCCCGACAGGGTACTTTCTACGAGCAGTACTTC
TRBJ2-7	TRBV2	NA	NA	CASTKLRTTYEQYF	TGTGCCAGCACCAAGCTACGTACCACCTACGAGCAGTACTTC
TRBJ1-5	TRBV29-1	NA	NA	CSVAVQDNQPQHF	TGCAGCGTTGCGGTGCAGGACAATCAGCCCCAGCATTTT